This TCR beta chain was sequenced in a study of glioma-infiltrating T cells (dated by TCRdb to 2015 to 2016). In the study overall: The study sequenced TCR alpha- and beta-chain repertoires from glioma tissue, from non-neoplastic brain tissue and from matched peripheral blood mononuclear cells. To measure divergence between tissue and blood T-cell populations, each tissue-infiltrating repertoire was compared with the peripheral blood repertoire of the same patient. Three low-grade glioma patients, roughly eight primary glioblastoma patients and three non-glioma patients contributing non-neoplastic brain tissue were included in the paired cohort.

This clonotype was seen at least ten times. The specificity of this receptor is unknown. Qualities for individual bases were not recorded, and no much larger clone is one base off. TCR alpha and beta CDR3 regions were amplified with the iRepertoire nested amplicon-rescue multiplex PCR (arm-PCR) platform from RNA. The input for one-step reverse transcription and amplification was about 85-450 ng of tissue mRNA or PBMC total RNA. Following bead purification, Illumina adapters were added by a secondary multiplex PCR, and libraries between 200 and 400 bp were gel-purified. Libraries carried internal 6-nucleotide barcodes used for demultiplexing. Libraries were sequenced on an Illumina MiSeq with 2x220 or 2x250 nucleotide paired-end reads. From the authors' description of their analysis: Paired reads were merged with FLASH 1.2.11 and aligned to the GRCh37 human genome with BWA-MEM before extracting TRA and TRB reads. V and J assignment used an IMGT-derived reference of cassette sequences and CDR3 motifs that included pseudogenes. Reads were translated in three frames, and productive CDR3s were defined by a C…FGXG motif without stop codons. Unique combinations of V-J cassette pair and CDR3 amino acid sequence were defined as clonotypes. Hamming distance filtering was applied to reads, with thresholds set by the sequence error rate of each sample in mapped regions. The raw public data were reprocessed by TCRdb itself: fastp quality trimming at Q25, MiXCR clonotype calling, in-frame beta chains only. For every CDR3 protein sequence, its rows merge into one entry that carries the most common genes and DNA. The V and J calls shown here were made by TCRdb, not taken from the authors' results. This sample lists some 180,000 distinct CDR3 sequences; over 30% were detected once. 20% of the sample is in the top ten clones.

The full study reports these points: VJ-independent divergence between tissue and blood was below expectation in non-neoplastic patients but above expectation in all gliomas, especially low-grade gliomas. Very few CDR3 sequences were shared between tissue and blood, attributed to high CDR3 diversity and limited sampling. Group comparisons were based on small numbers of patients: three non-neoplastic, three low-grade glioma and 7 to 9 glioblastoma patients.

CDR1 and CDR2 were assigned from the germline V gene as SNHLY and FYNNEI. The CDR3 numbers 15 residues from cysteine through phenylalanine. The sequence is cut down to CDR3 DNA, 45 bases in frame from base 1. Clipping removes 7 bases from V and 8 bases from J, with 9 as the unmatched junction base count. The sequence joins TRBV2 to TRBJ2-1, with 12 central nucleotides matching TRBD2. Sample: glioma tissue, nonneoplastic brain tissue, or PBMCs (not recorded which). This clonotype was sampled from a human donor with low-grade glioma or glioblastoma, undergoing nonglioma brain surgery, or in good health (not recorded which). The DNA is TGTGCCAGCAAAACTACGACTAGCGGGAGTGATGAGCAGTTCTTC. It translates to CASKTTTSGSDEQFF.